These 9 T cell receptor beta chains share one sample of origin, sequenced in a study of cytomegalovirus exposure and HLA in healthy donors. Sequencing used immunoSEQ multiplex PCR; TCRdb keeps in-frame clones, though not all of them. The sample consists of 80,000 to 95,000 clones, around 96% of them appearing once. Sequenced sample: PBMCs. The receptors stem from a woman in her late teens or twenties in good health and CMV-seronegative.

V gene TRBV30 combines with J gene TRBJ2-3, with a tentative D call TRBD2 (6 bases). Germline loops: CDR1 GTSNPN, CDR2 SVGIG (reference sequence). CDR3 length: 15 residues. The V and J ends lost 4 bases and 4 bases respectively, with 18 bases between them. Here the CDR3 reads CAWTRRAGPSDTQYF. DNA for the CDR3: TGTGCCTGGACCAGAAGGGCGGGGCCGTCAGATACGCAGTATTTT.

The rearrangement joins TRBV6-5 to TRBJ2-1; D perhaps matches TRBD1 (6 bases). The ends were cut back, 6 bases at V and 10 bases at J, with 19 bases in the middle. Germline assignment: CDR1 MNHEY and CDR2 SVGAGI. CDR3 length: 14 amino acids. Here the CDR3 reads CASRSGTQSLEQFF. The CDR3 DNA reads TGTGCCAGCAGATCCGGGACACAATCATTGGAGCAGTTCTTC.

This clone has only one observation. The chain employs TRBV19 and TRBJ2-7; 10 nucleotides align to TRBD1. The CDR3 has 15 amino acids. Germline V lookup: CDR1 LNHDA, CDR2 SQIVND (reference sequence). V lost 3 bases and J lost 5; bases outside the gene matches: 7. CDR3 sequence reads: CASSMRDRGLDEQYF. The CDR3 DNA reads as TGTGCCAGTAGTATGCGGGACAGGGGTCTCGACGAGCAGTACTTC.

The rearrangement uses TRBV7-8 and TRBJ2-1; a possible D gene is TRBD2 (6 bases). V was trimmed by 5 bases and J by 1 base, leaving 12 bases between them. This CDR3 is built from 15 residues. Germline CDR1 reads SGHVS; CDR2 reads FQNEAQ. The CDR3 here is CASSPIADSYNEQFF. CDR3 bases: TGTGCCAGCAGCCCGATAGCGGATTCCTACAATGAGCAGTTCTTC.

The rearrangement joins TRBV19 to TRBJ2-1, with 7 bases matching TRBD2. Per germline, CDR1 LNHDA and CDR2 SQIVND (reference sequence). CDR3 length equals 16 residues. V lost 3 bases to trimming and J lost 5 bases; unmatched junction nucleotides: 10. In DNA form, the CDR3 reads TGTGCCAGTAGTATCGTTCGCGGGAGAAAAAACAATGAGCAGTTCTTC. Its protein product is CASSIVRGRKNNEQFF.

The J gene is TRBJ1-1, the V gene TRBV4-1, with TRBD1 matching 9 bases. The CDR3 is 17 amino acids. Germline V gene lookup returns CDR1 MGHRA and CDR2 YSYEKL. V shed 0 bases and J 6 bases; nucleotides not matched to a gene: 11. The CDR3 coding sequence is TGCGCCAGCAGCCAAGATCGATCTTGGACAGGGGTCCCTGAAGCTTTCTTT. This translates into CASSQDRSWTGVPEAFF.

The chain has TRBV10-2 and TRBJ1-4, with 7 bases lining up with TRBD1. Losses at the gene ends were 6 bases for V and 6 bases for J; bases not matched to a gene: 4. CDR1 is WSHSY, CDR2 SAAADI, per germline. There are 13 residues in the CDR3. The CDR3 nucleotides read TGCGCCAGCAGGAGAGGGACAGATGAAAAACTGTTTTTT. This codes for CASRRGTDEKLFF.

The genes are TRBV6-1 and TRBJ1-2; D may be TRBD1 (5 bases). The length of the CDR3 is 13 residues. Germline V gene lookup returns CDR1 MNHNS and CDR2 SASEGT. V lost 2 bases and J 4 bases, leaving 8 bases between the germline ends. Here the CDR3 DNA reads TGTGCCAGCAGTGAACAGGGTGGCTATGGCTACACCTTC. Translating gives CASSEQGGYGYTF.

V usage is TRBV5-1 and J usage is TRBJ2-3, with 8 bases that match TRBD1. This CDR3 contains 13 residues. Germline values: CDR1 SGHRS, CDR2 YFSETQ. V was pared by 10 bases and J by 0 bases, with 4 bases of the junction left unmatched. The CDR3 bases are TGCGCCGGACGACAGGGGAGCACAGATACGCAGTATTTT. Translating gives CAGRQGSTDTQYF.